This T cell receptor beta chain was documented in a study of chemoradiotherapy in HPV16-positive cancers. The data were produced by immunoSEQ multiplex PCR, yet TCRdb's version contains in-frame clones alone and is incomplete. The data hold 5,000 or so clones, with around nine tenths observed a single time. Germline CDR1 reads SGHVS; CDR2 reads FNYEAQ. J lost 4 bases, V lost 3 bases, and 11 bases had no gene match. The CDR3 totals 17 residues. Study outcomes and limitations: Functional assays defining HPV-specific T cells used only two HPV16-positive patients. Candidate HPV-specific clones and E7-related TCR motifs grew in tumor during treatment.

Remarks on this clone: Its cognate antigen is unknown.

The TCR was taken from a human donor with HPV-associated anogenital cancer. The specimen comprised tumor tissue, sampled from a patient who underwent chemoradiotherapy. J is TRBJ2-5 and V is TRBV7-6; 10 nucleotides match TRBD1. In DNA form, the CDR3 reads TGTGCCAGCAGCTTTCCCCCCCGGACAGGGGGGACAGAGACCCAGTACTTC. This translates into CASSFPPRTGGTETQYF.